Shown below are 8 T cell receptor beta chains from a single sample sequenced in a study of blood T cell repertoires in COVID-19. The data were produced by immunoSEQ multiplex PCR, yet TCRdb's version contains in-frame clones alone and is incomplete. The data contain about 140,000 clones, about 80% of them singletons. Sequencing was carried out using PBMCs or T cells enriched from blood (not recorded which). These receptors all stem from a woman aged 45-60 years who had recovered from COVID-19.

V is TRBV28 and J is TRBJ1-6, with unresolved D. V dropped 5 bases and J dropped 8 bases, with 7 bases sitting between them. CDR3 size: 12 residues. Germline V lookup: CDR1 MDHEN, CDR2 SYDVKM. In nucleotides, the CDR3 is TGTGCCAGCAGTGCAGGTCATTCACCCCTCCACTTT. This gives the protein CASSAGHSPLHF.

The chain is built from TRBV24-1 and TRBJ1-5; D is possibly TRBD1 (5 bases). The CDR3 runs 14 residues. CDR1 is KGHDR and CDR2 is SFDVKD in the germline V gene. Trimming removed 2 bases from V and 7 bases from J, with 11 bases in between. The chain's CDR3 is CATSDSRQKQPQHF. CDR3 bases: TGTGCCACCAGTGATTCCCGACAGAAGCAGCCCCAGCATTTT.

The chain combines TRBV7-9 with TRBJ1-3; D possibly corresponds to TRBD1 (6 bases). The germline V gene has CDR1 SEHNR and CDR2 FQNEAQ (reference sequence). Trimming pared 5 bases from V and 3 bases from J, leaving 17 bases between. This CDR3 has 16 residues. The CDR3 is CASSPPGGPGGNTIYF. The CDR3 DNA reads as TGTGCCAGCAGCCCCCCGGGGGGGCCTGGTGGAAACACCATATATTTT. Filled out from reference TRBV7-9 and TRBJ1-3, the complete variable domain reads DTGVSQNPRHKITKRGQNVTFRCDPISEHNRLYWYRQTLGQGPEFLTYFQNEAQLEKSRLLSDRFSAERPKGSFSTLEIQRTEQGDSAMYLCASSPPGGPGGNTIYFGEGSWLTVV.

This rearrangement joins TRBV6-5 to TRBJ2-7; TRBD2 aligns across 10 bases. CDR1 MNHEY and CDR2 SVGAGI come from the germline V gene. Unmatched junction bases numbered 4, after V lost 7 bases and J lost 4 bases. The CDR3 is 13 amino acids. The CDR3 protein is CASKTSGIYEQYF. CDR3 DNA: TGTGCCAGCAAAACTAGCGGGATATACGAGCAGTACTTC.

The sample holds a few counts of this clone. The sample carries other DNA sequences with the same CDR3. V is TRBV7-9 and J is TRBJ1-2; D is unresolved. The CDR3 has 13 residues. V lost 5 bases to trimming and J lost 5 bases, with 12 bases between them. Germline CDR1 and CDR2: SEHNR and FQNEAQ (reference sequence). The CDR3 is CASSPGSSYGYTF. In nucleotides, the CDR3 is TGTGCCAGCAGCCCGGGGAGCTCGTATGGCTACACCTTC.

The V call is TRBV7-9, the J call TRBJ2-1; 9 bases are shared with TRBD2. Germline CDR1 is SEHNR and CDR2 is FQNEAQ (reference sequence). The CDR3 runs to 14 residues. J gave up 5 bases and V 3 bases, and 2 bases lay outside the gene matches. CDR3 sequence (DNA): TGTGCCAGCAGCTTGACTAGCGGTAACAATGAGCAGTTCTTC. Its protein is CASSLTSGNNEQFF.

The chain recombines TRBV28 with TRBJ1-1, with 9 bases identical to TRBD1. The CDR3 runs to 15 residues. The V gene's germline CDR1 is MDHEN and CDR2 SYDVKM. The junction had 16 bases not matched to a gene; V was cut back by 6 bases and J by 11 bases. In nucleotides, the CDR3 is TGTGCCAGCAGGCCACCGGGACAGGGCGGTAGGTTGGCTTTCTTT. Its translation: CASRPPGQGGRLAFF.

J is TRBJ1-1 and V is TRBV3-1 (or the pseudogene TRBV3-2); D remains unclear. The length of the CDR3 is 15 residues. The V end was cut by 3 bases, the J end by 5 bases, with 16 bases between. Germline V gene sequence: CDR1 LGHDT, CDR2 YNNKEL (reference sequence). CDR3 amino acids: CASSQRWLDWTEAFF. The CDR3 DNA reads TGTGCCAGCAGCCAGAGATGGTTAGATTGGACTGAAGCTTTCTTT.